These T cell receptor beta chains were read from a single sample in a study of T cell responses to AZD1222 COVID-19 vaccine. The data were produced by immunoSEQ multiplex PCR, yet TCRdb's version contains in-frame clones alone and is incomplete. The data show 100,000 to 150,000 clones, roughly 92% seen once. The source material was peripheral blood, sampled 28 days after the second AZD1222 dose. These receptor sequences come from an adult who received the AZD1222 COVID-19 vaccine. Each CDR3 is given with its conserved first and last residue. Each record gives: J gene, V gene, clone size, D gene, CDR3 DNA, CDR3 protein. D genes are given only for firm matches. Size is omitted from some rows. Given values are once, few, many or a class for expanded clones.

>TRBJ2-2|TRBV5-6|.|TRBD2
TGTGCCAGCAGCTTGGGGCTAGGACTAGCGAACACCGGGGAGCTGTTTTTT
CASSLGLGLANTGELFF
>TRBJ2-1|TRBV4-3|.|.
TGCGCCAGCAGCCAAGATCTGTCTAGCAACCAGAGGGGGGGCTACAATGAGCAGTTCTTC
CASSQDLSSNQRGGYNEQFF
>TRBJ1-4|TRBV7-9|.|.
TGTGCCAGCAGCTTAGATGGAGTAATGATGTTTTTT
CASSLDGVMMFF
>TRBJ2-5|TRBV11-2|.|.
TGTGCCAGCAGCCCGTTGATAGCGGTACAAGAGACCCAGTACTTC
CASSPLIAVQETQYF
>TRBJ1-5|TRBV6-6|.|.
TGTGCCAGCAGGCAGGGGCTTTTTCAGCCCCAGCATTTT
CASRQGLFQPQHF
>TRBJ1-6|TRBV10-3|.|.
TGTGCCATCAGTGACACTCAGAATTCACCCCTCCACTTT
CAISDTQNSPLHF
>TRBJ1-5|TRBV30|.|.
TGTGCCTGGAGTGTAACGGGCATGCAGCCCCAGCATTTT
CAWSVTGMQPQHF
>TRBJ2-5|TRBV9|.|TRBD2
TGTGCCAGCAGCGTACTAGCGGGGGGCTGGGAGACCCAGTACTTC
CASSVLAGGWETQYF
>TRBJ2-1|TRBV6-5|.|.
TGTGCCAGCAGTCTGGGTCACTTCAATGAGCAGTTCTTC
CASSLGHFNEQFF
>TRBJ2-5|TRBV19|once|TRBD2
TGTGCCAGTAGTGCCCCGACTAGCGGGAAGGTGACCCAGTACTTC
CASSAPTSGKVTQYF
>TRBJ1-3|TRBV5-1|.|.
TGCGCCAGCAGCTTTGAGGGGCTCCCTGGAAACACCATATATTTT
CASSFEGLPGNTIYF
>TRBJ2-2|TRBV2|.|.
TGTGCCAGCAGTGAGGCTGCCGATTCCGGGGAGCTGTTTTTT
CASSEAADSGELFF
>TRBJ1-2|TRBV5-1|.|TRBD1
TGCGCCAGCAGCACCGACAGGGGGGTAATTGAGGGCTACACCTTC
CASSTDRGVIEGYTF
>TRBJ1-5|TRBV5-8|.|.
TGTGCCAGCAGCCTCCTAGGACAGCCCCAGCATTTT
CASSLLGQPQHF
>TRBJ1-5|TRBV5-8|.|TRBD1
TGTGCCAGCAGCGGGGACAGGGGATATAGCAATCAGCCCCAGCATTTT
CASSGDRGYSNQPQHF
>TRBJ2-3|TRBV9|.|TRBD1
TGTGCCAGCAGCGTGGCAACAGGGGACACAGATACGCAGTATTTT
CASSVATGDTDTQYF
>TRBJ1-2|TRBV6-2/TRBV6-3|.|.
TGTGCCAGCAGTCGGACAGAGGGGGGCTACACCTTC
CASSRTEGGYTF
>TRBJ2-5|TRBV14|.|.
TGTGCCAGCAGCCAAGATATTGGTCAGACCCAGTACTTC
CASSQDIGQTQYF
>TRBJ2-5|TRBV11-3|.|.
TGTGCCAGCAGCTGGGACCAAGAGACCCAGTACTTC
CASSWDQETQYF
>TRBJ1-1|TRBV6-1|.|.
TGTGCCAGCAGTGAAGGGGGGACCTTCGCTTCCCAAGCGAGGACTGAAGCTTTCTTT
CASSEGGTFASQARTEAFF
>TRBJ1-6|TRBV19|.|.
TGTGCCAGTAGTATCGCCAATTCACCCCTCCACTTT
CASSIANSPLHF
>TRBJ1-2|TRBV19|.|.
TGTGCCAGTAATTCGGCCGGGACATTCGTTAGCTACACCTTC
CASNSAGTFVSYTF
>TRBJ1-5|TRBV2|few|.
TGTGCCAGCAGTGAAAGGGCAGGGACCAATCAGCCCCAGCATTTT
CASSERAGTNQPQHF
>TRBJ2-1|TRBV19|.|TRBD1
TGTGCCAGTAGTATTCGGGCAGGGGGTTTGGACAATGAGCAGTTCTTC
CASSIRAGGLDNEQFF
>TRBJ2-1|TRBV7-9|.|.
TGTGCCAGCAGCTCTCTTCCAGCGGGCCTCGCCAATGAGCAGTTCTTC
CASSSLPAGLANEQFF
>TRBJ1-1|TRBV20-1|.|TRBD1
TGCAGTGCTCCTCAGGACAGGGAAGCTTTCTTT
CSAPQDREAFF
>TRBJ1-2|TRBV28|once|TRBD1
TGTGCCAGCAGACCAGGGGGCGAGGGTGGCTACACCTTC
CASRPGGEGGYTF
>TRBJ2-1|TRBV6-6|.|.
TGTGCCAGCAGTTACTCCACCGATGAGCAGTTCTTC
CASSYSTDEQFF
>TRBJ2-5|TRBV9|.|TRBD2
TGTGCCAGCAGCGTATTGGGAGGGAAACAAGAGACCCAGTACTTC
CASSVLGGKQETQYF
>TRBJ2-5|TRBV7-8|.|TRBD2
TGTGCCAGCAGCTCCGGGACTAGCAGTGAGACCCAGTACTTC
CASSSGTSSETQYF
>TRBJ2-2|TRBV10-3|once|.
TGTGCCATCAGTGAGTCGATGGCAAGAGAGCTGTTTTTT
CAISESMARELFF
>TRBJ1-5|TRBV19|.|.
TGTGCCACCTTAGACGCTCGTATGCGTGTAGGGAATGTGGCTCAGCCCCAGCATTTT
CATLDARMRVGNVAQPQHF
>TRBJ1-3|TRBV18|.|.
TGTGCCAGCTCTCCGCCTGGAAACACCATATATTTT
CASSPPGNTIYF
>TRBJ2-1|TRBV24-1|.|TRBD2
TGTGCCACCAGTGAACTAGCGGGAGACAATGAGCAGTTCTTC
CATSELAGDNEQFF
>TRBJ2-1|TRBV7-3|.|.
TGTGCCAGCAGCTCTTACTCGACTGGAAATGAGCAGTTCTTC
CASSSYSTGNEQFF
>TRBJ2-7|TRBV6-5|.|TRBD2
TGTGCCAGCAGGCCCGGGACTAGCGGAACCTACGAGCAGTACTTC
CASRPGTSGTYEQYF
>TRBJ1-3|TRBV7-9|.|TRBD1
TGTGCCAGCAGCCCCGGGACAGGCTCTGGAAACACCATATATTTT
CASSPGTGSGNTIYF
>TRBJ2-5|TRBV7-2|.|TRBD1
TGTGCCAGCAGCTTCGGGACAGGGCAAGAGACCCAGTACTTC
CASSFGTGQETQYF
>TRBJ1-2|TRBV5-3|.|.
TGTGCCAGAAGCCCTGGACAGTCGTATGGCTACACCTTC
CARSPGQSYGYTF
>TRBJ2-6|TRBV27|once|.
TGTGCCAGCAGTGGAACAGGGAGGGTTTCTGGGGCCAACGTCCTGACTTTC
CASSGTGRVSGANVLTF
>TRBJ2-3|TRBV7-3|.|TRBD2
TGTGCCAGCAGCTTAGGGCTAGCGGGATCCGCAGATACGCAGTATTTT
CASSLGLAGSADTQYF
>TRBJ1-2|TRBV24-1|.|TRBD1
TGTGCCACCAGTGATTCGGGGACAGGGTTAAGGGGCTACACCTTC
CATSDSGTGLRGYTF
>TRBJ1-3|TRBV19|once|.
TGTGCCGTGAGGGGCTCCACTGGAAACACCATATATTTT
CAVRGSTGNTIYF
>TRBJ1-2|TRBV27|.|TRBD1
TGTGCCAGCAGTTCCGGGACAGCGGACTACTATGGCTACACCTTC
CASSSGTADYYGYTF
>TRBJ2-7|TRBV20-1|.|.
TGCAGTGCTACAGGGTTGGAGCAGTACTTC
CSATGLEQYF
>TRBJ2-3|TRBV6-2/TRBV6-3|.|TRBD2
TGTGCCAGCACCCCCTTGGCGGGAGGAACAGATACGCAGTATTTT
CASTPLAGGTDTQYF
>TRBJ2-1|TRBV29-1|.|.
TGCAGCGTTGTACCATTTCACGAGCAGTTCTTC
CSVVPFHEQFF
>TRBJ1-3|TRBV6-7|.|TRBD1
TGTGCCAGCAGTGCCCGGGGGACAGGGGGCTTTGGAAACACCATATATTTT
CASSARGTGGFGNTIYF
>TRBJ1-5|TRBV5-1|.|.
TGCGCCAGCAGCTTGGAAGGGCAGGGAAGTCAGCCCCAGCATTTT
CASSLEGQGSQPQHF
>TRBJ1-2|TRBV3-1/TRBV3-2|.|.
TGTGCCAGCAGCCAACGGACGTCTCTGAGCGGCTACACCTTC
CASSQRTSLSGYTF
>TRBJ1-2|TRBV7-2|.|.
TGTGCCAGCAGCTTAGCGACCGGGACTGCCCATGGCTACACCTTC
CASSLATGTAHGYTF